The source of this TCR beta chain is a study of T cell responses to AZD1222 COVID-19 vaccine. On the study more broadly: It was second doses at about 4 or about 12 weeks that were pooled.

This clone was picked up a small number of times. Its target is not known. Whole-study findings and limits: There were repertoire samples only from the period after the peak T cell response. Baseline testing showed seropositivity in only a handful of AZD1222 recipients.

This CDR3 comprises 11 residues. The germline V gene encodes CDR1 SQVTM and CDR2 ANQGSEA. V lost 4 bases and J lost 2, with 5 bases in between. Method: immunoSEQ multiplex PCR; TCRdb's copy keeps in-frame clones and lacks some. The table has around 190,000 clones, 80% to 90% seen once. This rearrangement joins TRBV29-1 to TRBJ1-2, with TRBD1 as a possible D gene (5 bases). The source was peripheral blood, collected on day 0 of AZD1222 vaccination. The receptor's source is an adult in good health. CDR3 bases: TGCAGCGTTGCAGGGAACTATGGCTACACCTTC. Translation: CSVAGNYGYTF. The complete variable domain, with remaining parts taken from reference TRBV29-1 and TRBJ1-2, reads SAVISQKPSRDICQRGTSLTIQCQVDSQVTMMFWYRQQPGQSLTLIATANQGSEATYESGFVIDKFPISRPNLTFSTLTVSNMSPEDSSIYLCSVAGNYGYTFGSGTRLTVV.